This T cell receptor beta chain was sequenced during a study of Ad26.COV2.S vaccination and SARS-CoV-2 variants (dated by TCRdb to the early 2020s). Study-wide context: Donors in the vaccine arm were drawn from COV1001, a phase I-IIa trial of Ad26.COV2.S in healthy adults that was multicentre, randomized, double-blind and placebo-controlled. Dosing of Ad26.COV2.S was intramuscular, at either 5x10^10 or 1x10^11 viral particles, delivered as one shot or as two shots spaced 56 days apart. The specificity and breadth of SARS-CoV-2-reactive T cell receptors after Ad26.COV2.S vaccination were assessed by TCRbeta repertoire sequencing. A total of roughly 30 samples were included in the TCR-sequenced set, comprising around 19 Ad26.COV2.S vaccine recipients, 5 placebo recipients and 8 SARS-CoV-2 convalescent individuals. Trial participants were randomized into five groups of five, in which low-dose or high-dose Ad26.COV2.S was given once or twice, or placebo was given on both occasions. Investigators remained blinded to trial group allocation during experiments and outcome assessment.

Broad study findings and their caveats: After vaccination, spike-specific CD8+ and CD4+ T cell responses were reported to show substantial breadth. According to the authors, total T cell responses may have been underestimated by the TCR breadth and depth analyses. The study lacked the statistical power to compare responses across vaccine doses or regimens. Comparable non-spike TCR breadth was observed between vaccine and placebo recipients, consistent with only spike being contained in the vaccine. Higher spike-specific TCR breadth was observed in Ad26.COV2.S recipients than in placebo recipients (P = 0.0014).

This sample's treatment or condition label indicates: 15 to 20 received Ad26.COV2.S at low or high dose, single or two shots; several received placebo; per-sample allocation not given. Repertoires of vaccine and placebo recipients were sequenced from samples collected on day 63 after the first injection. Cohort 1b enrolled around 23 adults aged 18-55 years at a single site in Boston, USA, between 29 July and 7 August 2020. Ad26.COV2.S was a replication-incompetent adenovirus type 26 vector expressing a prefusion-stabilized SARS-CoV-2 spike protein from the original Wuhan strain. Concerning this clone: It lacks a known antigen. No much larger clone is present one base from it, and per-base qualities are unavailable.

The immunoSEQ Assay was used to sequence TCRbeta CDR3 regions. After extraction, genomic DNA underwent amplification by bias-controlled multiplex PCR, followed by high-throughput sequencing. In the source study's methods: Collapsing and filtering of sequences were performed to quantify the absolute abundance of each unique TCRbeta CDR3 region. T cell fraction was estimated by normalizing TCRbeta template counts to usable DNA, with usable DNA measured through amplification of reference genes found in all nucleated cells. Repertoire TCRs were annotated as SARS-CoV-2-specific by exact matching of V gene, CDR3 amino acid sequence and J gene to a known reactive TCR set. The reference SARS-CoV-2 TCR set was obtained from MIRA and was filtered for enrichment in COVID-19-positive ImmuneCODE repertoires, whereby public or cross-reactive TCRs were removed. Drawing on the MIRA antigens, annotated TCRs were analysed further at the level of specific ORF or position within ORF. Breadth was defined as annotated unique rearrangements over total unique productive rearrangements; depth was the summed frequency of those rearrangements. TCR breadth was compared between groups using two-sided Wilcoxon rank-sum tests. Imported from immuneACCESS, the table was reduced by TCRdb to in-frame sequences with V and J called. These copies leave out some clones; in studies compared against another copy, an unresolved V gene accounts for under half, and the cause of the remainder is not known. That table gives V, J and clone size, and the DNA gave D and trimming. Counted in this sample were 450,000 to 550,000 clones; about 88% of them appeared once. 1.5% to 2% of the sample is held by the ten biggest clonotypes.

Trimming costs V 5 bases and J 8 bases, and their ends lie 16 bases apart. From the cysteine through the phenylalanine, the CDR3 covers 14 amino acids. This entry keeps only the CDR3 DNA: 42 bases, framed from base 1. The germline V gene specifies MNHEY as CDR1 and SVGEGT as CDR2. This TCR was recovered from a person between 18 and 65 years old who received the Ad26.COV2.S COVID-19 vaccine or a placebo. The chain is assembled from TRBV6-2 or TRBV6-3 and TRBJ2-1, with the D segment identity uncertain. Material: peripheral blood, obtained in a trial of Ad26.COV2.S vaccine versus placebo. Read as DNA, the sequence is TGTGCCAGCAGTAGGCGGCGCACTTTCTATGAGCAGTTCTTC. This sequence encodes CASSRRRTFYEQFF.